These 11 T cell receptor beta chains were sequenced from one sample in a study of T cell repertoires in cytomegalovirus infection. No antigen has been identified for these receptors. TCRdb redid the calling of the reads with MiXCR, one entry per CDR3 protein. Among a few hundred thousand distinct CDR3 sequences listed, 20% to 25% were seen once. The input for sequencing was cultured PBMCs, taken from culture after CMV antigen stimulation. All receptors come from a human donor in good health (CMV status not recorded). Some clones in this sample may be carry-over from other donors' samples.

Only one count was recorded for this clonotype. It may be a read error: a sequence one base away is much more abundant. The chain employs TRBV6-6 and TRBJ2-1, with no clear D. CDR1 and CDR2 (germline): MNHNY, SVGAGI (reference sequence). The CDR3 contains 17 residues. For the CDR3, the DNA is TGTGCCAGCAGTTACTCCAATTTCCCTCCATCTTACAATGATCAGTTCTTC. Translating it yields CASSYSNFPPSYNDQFF.

There are a few counts of this clonotype. The chain has TRBV7-2 and TRBJ2-3, with D tentatively TRBD2 (6 bases). V was pared by 6 bases and J by 4 bases, with 11 bases between. In germline, CDR1 is SGHTA, CDR2 FQGNSA. The CDR3 is made up of 13 amino acids. The CDR3 DNA follows: TGTGCCAGCAGACCGGGACTCTCAGATACGCAGTATTTT. It translates to CASRPGLSDTQYF.

This chain connects TRBV9 to TRBJ2-1; 9 bases fit TRBD2. Germline V gene sequence: CDR1 SGDLS, CDR2 YYNGEE. This CDR3 is 15 amino acids long. The ends lost 8 bases at V and 6 bases at J; junction bases unmatched: 12. CDR3 DNA: TGTGCCAGTAGTCCGCCGGGACTAGCTTTCAATGAGCAGTTCTTC. Encoded protein: CASSPPGLAFNEQFF.

The chain carries TRBV19 and TRBJ1-1; TRBD1 aligns across 8 bases. Germline V CDR1 and CDR2: LNHDA, SQIVND (reference sequence). Unmatched junction bases numbered 14, after V lost 5 bases and J lost 0 bases. CDR3 length: 18 amino acids. In DNA, the CDR3 is TGTGCCAGTAGTCCACGGGGTCGGACAGGGCGGATGAACACTGAAGCTTTCTTT. It encodes CASSPRGRTGRMNTEAFF.

The chain links TRBV14 to TRBJ1-1; D not resolved. Trimming removed 2 bases at V and 4 bases at J, with 8 bases between. This CDR3 spans 13 amino acids. CDR1 is SGHDN and CDR2 is FVKESK in the germline V gene. Here the CDR3 DNA reads TGTGCCAGCAGCCAATTCAGCATCACTGAAGCTTTCTTT. Residues: CASSQFSITEAFF.

J is TRBJ2-7 and V is TRBV28; the D is unclear. Germline V gene data show CDR1 as MDHEN and CDR2 as SYDVKM. The CDR3 is made up of 13 amino acids. V lost 6 bases and J lost 3, with 12 bases in between. The CDR3 nucleotides are TGTGCCAGCAGGTTCAGTGTGTACTACGAGCAGTACTTC. Residues: CASRFSVYYEQYF.

This clonotype showed up many times. The chain uses TRBV7-2 and TRBJ1-1; the D gene is possibly TRBD1 (6 bases). Per germline, CDR1 SGHTA and CDR2 FQGNSA. The CDR3 totals 14 residues. V was pared by 3 bases and J by 6 bases, with 14 bases between. The CDR3 sequence: CASSLYNRESEAFF. The CDR3 DNA reads TGTGCCAGCAGCTTGTACAACAGGGAATCTGAAGCTTTCTTT.

This clonotype was observed a handful of times. The chain links TRBV7-6 to TRBJ2-3; 7 nucleotides line up with TRBD1. Unmatched junction bases numbered 8, after V lost 5 bases and J lost 0 bases. Germline V lookup: CDR1 SGHVS, CDR2 FNYEAQ. CDR3 length: 16 amino acids. The CDR3, as DNA: TGTGCCAGCAGCCTACAGGGGTCTCCTAGCACAGATACGCAGTATTTT. This translates into CASSLQGSPSTDTQYF.

This clonotype was picked up a small number of times. V is TRBV20-1 and J is TRBJ2-7; D ambiguous. The germline gives CDR1 DFQATT, CDR2 SNEGSKA (reference sequence). The ends were cut back, 4 bases at V and 2 bases at J, with 9 bases in the middle. CDR3 length: 12 amino acids. As DNA, the CDR3 is TGCAGTGCTATGGAGACCCCCTACGAGCAGTACTTC. Protein: CSAMETPYEQYF.

Many counts were recorded for this clonotype. The chain links TRBV7-6 to TRBJ2-1, with no clear D. V was trimmed by 0 bases and J by 4 bases, leaving 7 bases between them. Looked up from germline, CDR1 is SGHVS and CDR2 is FNYEAQ. CDR3 length equals 14 residues. The CDR3 bases are TGTGCCAGCAGCTTAGCAGGGCGTTACAATGAGCAGTTCTTC. Encoded protein: CASSLAGRYNEQFF.

V is TRBV12-3 or TRBV12-4 and J is TRBJ1-2; TRBD1 might be the D (6 bases). Trimming removed 4 bases from V and 0 bases from J, with 12 bases in between. This CDR3 region has 15 residues. The CDR3 bases are TGTGCCAGCAGTTCCCGGGGGCCGGCTAACTATGGCTACACCTTC. It translates to CASSSRGPANYGYTF.